The text below deals with one T cell receptor (beta chain). Its antigen remains undetermined. No per-base quality is available; no much larger clone lies one base away. The data stem from a study of Ad26.COV2.S vaccination and SARS-CoV-2 variants (dated by TCRdb to about 2021). Notes on the research overall: Donors in the vaccine arm were drawn from COV1001, a phase I-IIa trial of Ad26.COV2.S in healthy adults that was multicentre, randomized, double-blind and placebo-controlled. Trial participants were randomized into five groups of five: low-dose or high-dose Ad26.COV2.S given once or twice, or placebo on both occasions. Ad26.COV2.S was administered intramuscularly at a dose of 5x10^10 or 1x10^11 viral particles, either as one shot or as two shots given 56 days apart. The specificity and breadth of SARS-CoV-2-reactive T cell receptors after Ad26.COV2.S vaccination were assessed by TCRbeta repertoire sequencing. Investigators remained blinded to trial group allocation during experiments and outcome assessment. A total of approximately 30 samples were included in the TCR-sequenced set, comprising around 19 Ad26.COV2.S vaccine recipients, 5 placebo recipients and 8 SARS-CoV-2 convalescent individuals.

Per the germline V gene, SGHTA is the CDR1 and FQGNSA is the CDR2. Relative to germline, V is 5 bases shorter and J is 9 bases shorter, with 25 bases between their ends. From the cysteine up to the phenylalanine, the CDR3 has a length of 17 residues. Only CDR3 DNA remains: 51 bases, in frame from the first base. Broad study findings and their caveats: The study was not powered to compare responses between vaccine doses or regimens. Ad26.COV2.S recipients had higher spike-specific TCR breadth than placebo recipients (P = 0.0014). After vaccination, substantial breadth of spike-specific CD8+ and CD4+ T cell responses was reported. Comparable non-spike TCR breadth was observed between vaccine and placebo recipients, consistent with only spike being contained in the vaccine. According to the authors, total T cell responses may have been underestimated by the TCR breadth and depth analyses.

The intended sense of this specimen's treatment or condition label: approximately 18 received Ad26.COV2.S at low or high dose, single or two shots; roughly five received placebo; per-sample allocation not given. For vaccine and placebo recipients, the sequenced repertoires came from samples collected on day 63 after the first injection. In Cohort 1b, about 25 adults aged 18-55 years were enrolled at a single site in Boston, USA, between 29 July and 7 August 2020. Ad26.COV2.S was a replication-incompetent adenovirus type 26 vector that expressed a prefusion-stabilized SARS-CoV-2 spike protein derived from the original Wuhan strain. The immunoSEQ Assay was used to sequence TCRbeta CDR3 regions. After extraction, genomic DNA underwent amplification by bias-controlled multiplex PCR, followed by high-throughput sequencing. The study's processing was this. To quantify the absolute abundance of every unique TCRbeta CDR3 region, sequences were collapsed and filtered. T cell fraction was estimated by normalization of TCRbeta template counts to usable DNA, with usable DNA being measured through amplification of reference genes present in all nucleated cells. Repertoire TCRs were annotated as SARS-CoV-2-specific by exact matching of V gene, CDR3 amino acid sequence and J gene to a known reactive TCR set. MIRA supplied the reference SARS-CoV-2 TCR set, which was filtered for enrichment in COVID-19-positive ImmuneCODE repertoires so that public or cross-reactive TCRs were removed. Using the MIRA antigens, annotated TCRs were further analysed by specific ORF or by position within an ORF. Breadth was defined as the number of annotated unique rearrangements divided by the total number of unique productive rearrangements, and depth was defined as the summed frequency of the annotated unique rearrangements. Group comparisons of TCR breadth used two-sided Wilcoxon rank-sum tests. TCRdb provides this immuneACCESS table in a form limited to in-frame rearrangements. Some clones are lacking; in checked studies, under half of them reflect an unresolved V gene, and why the rest are absent is not known. V and J calls and clone size are those listed in that table; D and trimming were worked out from the DNA. This sample lists 400,000 to 450,000 clones; 90% were detected once. Clones ranked in the top ten supply about 4.4% of the sample.

The receptor comes from a person between 18 and 65 years old who received the Ad26.COV2.S COVID-19 vaccine or a placebo. The chain is encoded by TRBV7-2 joined to TRBJ2-2; the D gene is perhaps TRBD2, on 7 matching bases. This sample comprised peripheral blood, obtained in a trial of Ad26.COV2.S vaccine versus placebo. For the CDR3, the sequence is CASSLGGGGSPLRELFF. The DNA reads TGTGCCAGCAGCCTGGGGGGCGGCGGGAGTCCGTTACGGGAGCTGTTTTTT.